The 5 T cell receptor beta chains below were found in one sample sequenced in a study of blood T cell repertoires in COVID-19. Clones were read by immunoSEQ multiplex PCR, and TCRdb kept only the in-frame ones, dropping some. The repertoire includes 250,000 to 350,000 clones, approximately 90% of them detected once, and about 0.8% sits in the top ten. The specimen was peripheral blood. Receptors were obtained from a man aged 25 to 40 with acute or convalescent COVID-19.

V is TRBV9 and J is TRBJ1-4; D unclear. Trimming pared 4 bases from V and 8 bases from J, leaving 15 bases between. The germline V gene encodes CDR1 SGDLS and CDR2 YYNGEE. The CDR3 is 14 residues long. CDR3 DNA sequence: TGTGCCAGCAGCCCAAATCGCGGTGGAGAAAAACTGTTTTTT. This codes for CASSPNRGGEKLFF. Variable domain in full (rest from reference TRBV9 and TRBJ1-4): DSGVTQTPKHLITATGQRVTLRCSPRSGDLSVYWYQQSLDQGLQFLIQYYNGEERAKGNILERFSAQQFPDLHSELNLSSLELGDSALYFCASSPNRGGEKLFFGSGTQLSVL.

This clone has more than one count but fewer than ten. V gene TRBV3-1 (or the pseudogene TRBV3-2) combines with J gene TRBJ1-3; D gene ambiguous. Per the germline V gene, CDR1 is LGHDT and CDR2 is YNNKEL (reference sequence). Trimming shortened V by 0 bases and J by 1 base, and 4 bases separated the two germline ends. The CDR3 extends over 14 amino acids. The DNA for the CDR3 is TGTGCCAGCAGCCAAGATCTATCTGGAAACACCATATATTTT. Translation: CASSQDLSGNTIYF.

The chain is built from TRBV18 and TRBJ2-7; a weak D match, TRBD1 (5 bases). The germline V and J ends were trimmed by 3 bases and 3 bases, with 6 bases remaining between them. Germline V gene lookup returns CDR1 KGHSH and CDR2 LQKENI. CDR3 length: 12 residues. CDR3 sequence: CASSPTGYEQYF. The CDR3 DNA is TGTGCCAGCTCACCCACAGGCTACGAGCAGTACTTC. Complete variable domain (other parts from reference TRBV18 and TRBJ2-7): NAGVMQNPRHLVRRRGQEARLRCSPMKGHSHVYWYRQLPEEGLKFMVYLQKENIIDESGMPKERFSAEFPKEGPSILRIQQVVRGDSAAYFCASSPTGYEQYFGPGTRLTVT.

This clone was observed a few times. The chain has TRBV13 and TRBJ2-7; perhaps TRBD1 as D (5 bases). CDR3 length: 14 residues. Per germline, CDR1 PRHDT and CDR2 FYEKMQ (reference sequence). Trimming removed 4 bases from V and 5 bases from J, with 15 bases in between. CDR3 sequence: CASSSRRPGNEQYF. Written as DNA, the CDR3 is TGTGCCAGCAGCTCCCGGAGACCAGGGAACGAGCAGTACTTC.

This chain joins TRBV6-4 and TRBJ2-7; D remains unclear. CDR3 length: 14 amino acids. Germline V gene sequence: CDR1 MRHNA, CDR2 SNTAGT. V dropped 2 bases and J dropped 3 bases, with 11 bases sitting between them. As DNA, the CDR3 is TGTGCCAGCAGTGACGGGCCCTCTTTCTACGAGCAGTACTTC. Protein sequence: CASSDGPSFYEQYF.